This T cell receptor (beta chain) stems from a study of cytomegalovirus exposure and HLA in healthy donors. Study-wide results and caveats: Most subjects' HLA-A and HLA-B alleles were reportedly predicted from TCR beta sequences. In the analysis, some V segments, TRBV6-2 and TRBV6-3 included, were excluded as indistinguishable.

This PCR relied on a set of 60 Vbeta primers and 13 Jbeta primers. The assay was immunoSEQ multiplex PCR, and TCRdb's table has in-frame clones only and misses some. Of 100,000 to 150,000 clones listed, around 70% are singletons. Germline V gives CDR1 MNHNY, CDR2 SVGAGI (reference sequence). Unmatched junction bases numbered 4, after V lost 5 bases and J lost 1 base. The CDR3 covers 15 residues. Healthy bone marrow donors made up the donors. Comments on this clone: The antigen is unknown.

The gene calls are TRBV6-6 and TRBJ1-5, with TRBD1 matching 8 bases. This TCR came from a human donor in good health. Source material: PBMCs. CDR3 coding DNA: TGTGCCAGCAGTCCCGACAGGGGAAGCAATCAGCCCCAGCATTTT. It yields the protein CASSPDRGSNQPQHF.